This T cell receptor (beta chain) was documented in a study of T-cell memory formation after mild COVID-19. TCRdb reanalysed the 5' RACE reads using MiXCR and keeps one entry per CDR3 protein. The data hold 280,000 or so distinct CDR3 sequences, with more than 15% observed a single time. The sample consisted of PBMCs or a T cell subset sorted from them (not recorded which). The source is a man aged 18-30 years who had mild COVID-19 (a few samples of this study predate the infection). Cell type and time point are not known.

This CDR3 is CASSFGRKDEQFF. CDR3 nucleotide sequence: TGTGCCAGCAGCTTTGGGCGGAAGGATGAGCAGTTCTTC. V and J are TRBV4-2 and TRBJ2-1; no definite D call. V was trimmed by 5 bases and J by 8 bases, leaving 13 bases between them. Germline-derived CDR1 and CDR2 are LGHNA and YNFKEQ. This CDR3 has 13 amino acids.